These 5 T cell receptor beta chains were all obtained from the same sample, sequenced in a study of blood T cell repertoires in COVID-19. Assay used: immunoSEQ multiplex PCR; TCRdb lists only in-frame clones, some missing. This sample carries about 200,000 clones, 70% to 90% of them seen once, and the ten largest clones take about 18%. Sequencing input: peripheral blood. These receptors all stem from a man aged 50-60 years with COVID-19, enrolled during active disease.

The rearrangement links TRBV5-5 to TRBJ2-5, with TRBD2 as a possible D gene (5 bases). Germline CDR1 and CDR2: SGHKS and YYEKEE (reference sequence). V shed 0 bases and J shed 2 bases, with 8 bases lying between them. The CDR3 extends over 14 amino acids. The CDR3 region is CASSLVPGQETQYF. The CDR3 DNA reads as TGTGCCAGCAGCTTGGTTCCGGGGCAAGAGACCCAGTACTTC.

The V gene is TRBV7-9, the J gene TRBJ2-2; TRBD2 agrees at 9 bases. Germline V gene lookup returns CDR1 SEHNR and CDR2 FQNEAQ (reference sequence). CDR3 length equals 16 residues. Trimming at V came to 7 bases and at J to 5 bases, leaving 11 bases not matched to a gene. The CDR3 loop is CASIPGVAGVTGELFF. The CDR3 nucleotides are TGTGCCAGCATCCCCGGGGTAGCGGGAGTTACCGGGGAGCTGTTTTTT.

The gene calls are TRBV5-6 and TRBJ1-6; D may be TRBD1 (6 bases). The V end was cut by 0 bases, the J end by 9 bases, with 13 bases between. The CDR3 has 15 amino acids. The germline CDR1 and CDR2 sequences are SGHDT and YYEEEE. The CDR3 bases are TGTGCCAGCAGCTTGGGGGTTCAGGGGCGTTCACCCCTCCACTTT. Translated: CASSLGVQGRSPLHF.

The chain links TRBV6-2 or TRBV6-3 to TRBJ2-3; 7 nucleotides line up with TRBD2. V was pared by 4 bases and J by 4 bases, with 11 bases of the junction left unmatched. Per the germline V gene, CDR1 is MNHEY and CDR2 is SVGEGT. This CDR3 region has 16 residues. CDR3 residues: CASSLARLAAPDTQYF. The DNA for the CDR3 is TGTGCCAGCAGTTTAGCCCGACTAGCCGCCCCAGATACGCAGTATTTT.

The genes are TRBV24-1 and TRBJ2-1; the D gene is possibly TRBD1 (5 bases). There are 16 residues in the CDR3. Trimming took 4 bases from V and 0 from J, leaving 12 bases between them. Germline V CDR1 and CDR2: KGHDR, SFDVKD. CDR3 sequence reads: CATSDPDSRSYNEQFF. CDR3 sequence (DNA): TGTGCCACCAGTGACCCCGACAGTCGCTCCTACAATGAGCAGTTCTTC.